A selection of T cell receptor beta chains follows, all from one sample in a study of cytomegalovirus exposure and HLA in healthy donors. Only in-frame clones appear in the TCRdb table, and some are missing; sequencing was by immunoSEQ multiplex PCR. This sample carries 150,000 or so clones, nearly 80% of them seen once, and the ten largest clones take around 3.3%. The specimen sequenced was PBMCs. The receptors originated from a woman in her forties in good health and CMV-seronegative. The CDR3 runs from the conserved cysteine through the conserved F or W. D genes are given only for firm matches. Clone size appears in some rows only: once, few, many, or a class for an expanded clone.

D: .
size: .
V: TRBV28
J: TRBJ1-1
DNA: TGTGCCAGCAGGGGCGTTGGGAACACTGAAGCTTTCTTT
CDR3: CASRGVGNTEAFF

D: TRBD1
size: .
V: TRBV2
J: TRBJ1-5
DNA: TGTGCCAGCAGCGAGACAGGGGATCAGCCCCAGCATTTT
CDR3: CASSETGDQPQHF

D: .
size: once
V: TRBV28
J: TRBJ1-6
DNA: TGTGCCATCACAACCGGAGTCCATAATTCACCCCTCCACTTT
CDR3: CAITTGVHNSPLHF

D: .
size: few
V: TRBV2
J: TRBJ2-5
DNA: TGTGCCAGCAGCCGATGGGGGGGCGAGGAGACCCAGTACTTC
CDR3: CASSRWGGEETQYF

D: .
size: .
V: TRBV18
J: TRBJ2-1
DNA: TGTGCCAGCTCTCTACAGGACAATGAGCAGTTCTTC
CDR3: CASSLQDNEQFF

D: .
size: .
V: TRBV5-1
J: TRBJ2-2
DNA: TGCGCCAGCAGCGGGATCGGGGAGGACACCGGGGAGCTGTTTTTT
CDR3: CASSGIGEDTGELFF

D: .
size: .
V: TRBV18
J: TRBJ1-3
DNA: TGTGCCAGCTCACCTCTCGGTAGCAACTCTGGAAACACCATATATTTT
CDR3: CASSPLGSNSGNTIYF

D: TRBD1
size: .
V: TRBV5-1
J: TRBJ2-3
DNA: TGCGCCAGCAGCTTTTTGGACAGGGGCACAGATACGCAGTATTTT
CDR3: CASSFLDRGTDTQYF

D: .
size: few
V: TRBV28
J: TRBJ1-2
DNA: TGTGCCAGCAGTCTACTTCGACAGGAGAATTATGGCTACACCTTC
CDR3: CASSLLRQENYGYTF

D: TRBD1
size: .
V: TRBV7-9
J: TRBJ2-1
DNA: TGTTCCAGCAGCTTAGGTAGTTGGACAGGGCAAGGTAGGAATGAGCAGTTCTTC
CDR3: CSSSLGSWTGQGRNEQFF

D: .
size: .
V: TRBV20-1
J: TRBJ1-2
DNA: TGCAGTGCTAGCAGGCAGGGAGGCTACACCTTC
CDR3: CSASRQGGYTF

D: TRBD1
size: .
V: TRBV27
J: TRBJ2-6
DNA: TGTGCCAGCAGTTGGGGACAGTACTCTGGGGCCAACGTCCTGACTTTC
CDR3: CASSWGQYSGANVLTF

D: TRBD1
size: .
V: TRBV28
J: TRBJ1-1
DNA: TGTGCCAGCAGCCCCTGGACAGGTTCTAACACTGAAGCTTTCTTT
CDR3: CASSPWTGSNTEAFF

D: .
size: few
V: TRBV19
J: TRBJ1-1
DNA: TGTGCCAGTAGTATATCCCGACTTGCTAGGGGAACTGAAGCTTTCTTT
CDR3: CASSISRLARGTEAFF

D: TRBD1
size: .
V: TRBV13
J: TRBJ2-7
DNA: TGTGCCAGCAGCTCCCGACAGGGGGTTGTCTACGAGCAGTACTTC
CDR3: CASSSRQGVVYEQYF

D: TRBD1
size: few
V: TRBV28
J: TRBJ2-2
DNA: TGTGCCATCCGGACAGGGGGCACCACCGGGGAGCTGTTTTTT
CDR3: CAIRTGGTTGELFF

D: .
size: .
V: TRBV5-1
J: TRBJ2-2
DNA: TGCGCCAGCAGCTTGACAGCATCCCCCGGGGAGCTGTTTTTT
CDR3: CASSLTASPGELFF

D: .
size: few
V: TRBV5-1
J: TRBJ1-1
DNA: TGCGCCAGCAGCTTCAAGGCCGGGGACACTGAAGCTTTCTTT
CDR3: CASSFKAGDTEAFF

D: .
size: .
V: TRBV4-1
J: TRBJ2-7
DNA: TGCGCCAGCAGCCAAGCGACAAGAACCTACGAGCAGTACTTC
CDR3: CASSQATRTYEQYF

D: TRBD1
size: .
V: TRBV7-6
J: TRBJ2-3
DNA: TGTGCCAGCAGCTATCCCCGGGACAGCACGCAGTATTTT
CDR3: CASSYPRDSTQYF

D: TRBD1
size: few
V: TRBV5-4
J: TRBJ2-3
DNA: TGTGCCAGCAGCCCTGCCGGGACAGGCCCCGCAGATACGCAGTATTTT
CDR3: CASSPAGTGPADTQYF

D: .
size: .
V: TRBV7-8
J: TRBJ1-6
DNA: TGTGCCAGCAGCTTACTGCGGCTTTACTATAATTCACCCCTCCACTTT
CDR3: CASSLLRLYYNSPLHF

D: TRBD1
size: .
V: TRBV13
J: TRBJ1-3
DNA: TGTGCCAGCAGCTTATGGACAGGGGGAAACGGGGCTGGAAACACCATATATTTT
CDR3: CASSLWTGGNGAGNTIYF

D: TRBD1
size: .
V: TRBV29-1
J: TRBJ1-2
DNA: TGCAGCGTTGAAGATCGGACAGGGGCTGCCTATGGCTACACCTTC
CDR3: CSVEDRTGAAYGYTF

D: .
size: .
V: TRBV27
J: TRBJ1-2
DNA: TGTGCCAGCAGTTTTCGGCAGGGGTGGGGTGTTGACTATGGCTACACCTTC
CDR3: CASSFRQGWGVDYGYTF

D: .
size: .
V: TRBV28
J: TRBJ2-7
DNA: TGTGCCAGCAGTCAAGACTGGCCCCTAAGGGAGCAGTACTTC
CDR3: CASSQDWPLREQYF

D: .
size: .
V: TRBV2
J: TRBJ2-7
DNA: TGTGCCAGCAGGGACAGTTCCTACGAGCAGTACTTC
CDR3: CASRDSSYEQYF

D: .
size: .
V: TRBV9
J: TRBJ2-1
DNA: TGTGCCAGCAGCGTAGGAGGCGGGGCGACTTACAATGAGCAGTTCTTC
CDR3: CASSVGGGATYNEQFF

D: TRBD1
size: .
V: TRBV18
J: TRBJ1-4
DNA: TGTGCCAGCTCTCTGGGACAGGGGAATGAAAAACTGTTTTTT
CDR3: CASSLGQGNEKLFF

D: TRBD1
size: .
V: TRBV5-1
J: TRBJ2-1
DNA: TGCGCCAGCAGCTTGTCCTCTGGGACAGGGTACAATGAGCAGTTCTTC
CDR3: CASSLSSGTGYNEQFF

D: TRBD1
size: .
V: TRBV18
J: TRBJ1-2
DNA: TGTGCCAGCGGGACAGGGACAGGGGGCTTTGGCTACACCTTC
CDR3: CASGTGTGGFGYTF

D: .
size: .
V: TRBV21-1
J: TRBJ2-5
DNA: TGTGCCAGCAGCAAAGGGTTGTGCCACAGAGAGACCCAGTACTTC
CDR3: CASSKGLCHRETQYF

D: TRBD1
size: .
V: TRBV27
J: TRBJ1-5
DNA: TGTGCCAGCAGCCTCGACAGGGAAGGCAATCAGCCCCAGCATTTT
CDR3: CASSLDREGNQPQHF

D: .
size: .
V: TRBV19
J: TRBJ1-1
DNA: TGTGCCAGTTCCTCGGTATTTACTGAAGCTTTCTTT
CDR3: CASSSVFTEAFF

D: .
size: .
V: TRBV6-1
J: TRBJ1-3
DNA: TGTGCCAGCAGTGAAGCCGGACAGGGAAACACCATATATTTT
CDR3: CASSEAGQGNTIYF

D: TRBD1
size: .
V: TRBV6-6
J: TRBJ1-6
DNA: TGTGCCAGCAGCGGACAGGGGGCGCGGTCACCCCTCCACTTT
CDR3: CASSGQGARSPLHF

D: .
size: once
V: TRBV18
J: TRBJ2-7
DNA: TGTGCCAGCTCACGAAAGACAGCCGCTTCCTACGAGCAGTACTTC
CDR3: CASSRKTAASYEQYF

D: .
size: .
V: TRBV18
J: TRBJ1-1
DNA: TGTGCCAGCTCATTTTCCAGCGTGTTGGGCACTGAAGCTTTCTTT
CDR3: CASSFSSVLGTEAFF

D: TRBD1
size: .
V: TRBV6-4
J: TRBJ2-6
DNA: TGTGCCAGCAACCCGACAGGGGAAAAGGCTGGGGCCAACGTCCTGACTTTC
CDR3: CASNPTGEKAGANVLTF

D: .
size: .
V: TRBV2
J: TRBJ1-3
DNA: TGTGCCAGCAGGCAGGCAAGGCTTGGAAACACCATATATTTT
CDR3: CASRQARLGNTIYF

D: .
size: .
V: TRBV19
J: TRBJ2-2
DNA: TGTGCCAGTAGTTCGGGGGGCGGGCACACCGGGGAGCTGTTTTTT
CDR3: CASSSGGGHTGELFF

D: TRBD1
size: .
V: TRBV5-1
J: TRBJ1-5
DNA: TGCGCCAGCAGCTTAACAGGGGGCGGGAATCAGCCCCAGCATTTT
CDR3: CASSLTGGGNQPQHF

D: .
size: .
V: TRBV21-1
J: TRBJ1-1
DNA: TGTGCCAGCTCCCTGCAAGGAGGACAGGAGGGTGAAGCTTTCTTT
CDR3: CASSLQGGQEGEAFF

D: TRBD2
size: .
V: TRBV7-2
J: TRBJ2-5
DNA: TGTGCCAGCAGCACGGGGGGGGCACAAGAGACCCAGTACTTC
CDR3: CASSTGGAQETQYF

D: .
size: .
V: TRBV4-1
J: TRBJ1-1
DNA: TGCGCCAGCAGCGAACCGGCCGGAGGGGTGTCCACTGAAGCTTTCTTT
CDR3: CASSEPAGGVSTEAFF

D: .
size: .
V: TRBV5-1
J: TRBJ2-7
DNA: TGCGCCAGCAGCTTGGCGCAGGGAAGGAGCGAGCAGTACTTC
CDR3: CASSLAQGRSEQYF

D: .
size: .
V: TRBV18
J: TRBJ2-7
DNA: TGTGCCAGCTCACCCACCGAGGCCCACGAGCAGTACTTC
CDR3: CASSPTEAHEQYF